These 15 T cell receptor beta chains originate from one sample sequenced in a study of molecular identifiers for immune sequencing clone quantification. MiXCR, run by TCRdb on the PCR reads, gives a single entry per CDR3 protein. This sample has around 94,000 distinct CDR3 sequences; about 35% occur once, and the top ten carry roughly 10%. The sample comprised naive CD8+ T cells from blood, with Jurkat cell RNA spiked in. The sample's subset: FACS-sorted CD8+CD4-CCR7+CD45RA+ naive T cells. These receptors all come from a human donor in good health. Some libraries in this study had Jurkat cell RNA spiked in.

This clonotype was seen a handful of times. The CDR3 spells CASRLRLTQYF. CDR3 in DNA: TGTGCCAGCAGACTTCGACTTACCCAGTACTTC. This chain joins TRBV28 and TRBJ2-5; no definite D call. CDR1 is MDHEN and CDR2 is SYDVKM in the germline V gene. The CDR3 has 11 amino acids. V was pared by 6 bases and J by 8 bases, with 10 bases between.

This clonotype was counted many times. The V and J genes are TRBV5-6 and TRBJ1-5, with D possibly TRBD1 on 5 matching bases. Germline loops: CDR1 SGHDT, CDR2 YYEEEE. The V and J ends lost 2 bases and 3 bases respectively, with 9 bases between them. The CDR3 has 14 amino acids. The CDR3 is CASSFGTLNQPQHF. As DNA, the CDR3 is TGTGCCAGCAGCTTCGGGACTCTCAATCAGCCCCAGCATTTT.

Regarding this clonotype: The conserved final phenylalanine or tryptophan is absent from the CDR3, which likely points to a read error. The V and J genes are TRBV9 and TRBJ2-2; the D is unclear. CDR1 is SGDLS and CDR2 is YYNGEE in the germline V gene. The ends were cut back, 3 bases at V and 6 bases at J, with 6 bases in the middle. CDR3 size: 12 residues. This CDR3 is CASSARPGELFS. The CDR3 DNA reads as TGTGCCAGCAGCGCTAGGCCCGGGGAGCTGTTTTCT.

Turning to this clonotype: A single base separates this from a much larger clone, so it may be a read error. The rearrangement joins TRBV28 to TRBJ2-1; no clear D. V was pared by 6 bases and J by 6 bases, with 18 bases between. This CDR3 has 15 residues. The germline V gene has CDR1 MDHEN and CDR2 SYDVKM. The CDR3 region is CASSFLSYDTNEQFF. Here the CDR3 DNA reads TGTGCCAGCAGCTTCCTGTCGTACGATACCAATGAGCAGTTCTTC.

The gene calls are TRBV14 and TRBJ2-7; 8 bases match TRBD2. Germline CDR1 is SGHDN and CDR2 is FVKESK. With V trimmed by 11 bases and J by 6 bases, 18 bases remained unmatched. The CDR3 has 15 amino acids. The CDR3 DNA reads as TGTGCCGGCCGCCAAGATGTCGGGAGGGGTTCCGAGCAGTACTTC. Residues: CAGRQDVGRGSEQYF.

This clonotype occurred once. A single base separates this from a much larger clone, so it may be a read error. This rearrangement joins TRBV12-3 or TRBV12-4 to TRBJ1-5, with D unclear. The closer fit of TRBJ2-3 to the DNA end suggests the J call may be wrong. The CDR3 extends over 14 amino acids. For the CDR3, the DNA is TGTGCCAGCAGTTTTGAGAGCGTCAATCAGCCCCAGTATTTT. Encoded protein: CASSFESVNQPQYF.

J is TRBJ2-7 and V is TRBV28; D is ambiguous. CDR3 size: 13 residues. Trimming removed 3 bases from V and 2 bases from J, with 8 bases in between. Germline V gives CDR1 MDHEN, CDR2 SYDVKM. Here the CDR3 reads CASSFGHAYEQYF. Written as DNA, the CDR3 is TGTGCCAGCAGTTTTGGCCATGCCTACGAGCAGTACTTC.

The chain recombines TRBV11-2 with TRBJ1-1, with 10 bases matching TRBD1. The CDR3 has 16 residues. V dropped 4 bases and J dropped 4; count of bases not matched to a gene: 9. In germline, CDR1 is SGHAT, CDR2 FQNNGV. CDR3 in amino acids: CASSYTPGQGSTEAFF. Written as DNA, the CDR3 is TGTGCCAGCAGCTACACTCCGGGACAGGGGAGCACTGAAGCTTTCTTT.

The rearrangement links TRBV4-3 to TRBJ2-3, with 9 bases identical to TRBD2. This CDR3 spans 19 amino acids. Germline trimming cut 1 base from V and 4 bases from J; bases unmatched to any gene: 15. Germline CDR1 LGHNA, CDR2 YSLEER. The CDR3 loop is CASSQVSAGGTPFSDTQYF. The CDR3 DNA reads as TGCGCCAGCAGCCAAGTTTCAGCGGGGGGCACCCCATTCTCAGATACGCAGTATTTT.

V is TRBV7-9 and J is TRBJ1-1, with TRBD1 matching over 10 bases. Germline V lookup: CDR1 SEHNR, CDR2 FQNEAQ (reference sequence). The CDR3 spans 16 residues. The V gene end was trimmed by 1 base and the J gene end by 3 bases; junction bases not matched to a gene: 5. In nucleotides, the CDR3 is TGTGCCAGCAGCTTAGTTTCGACAGGGGGCGACACTGAAGCTTTCTTT. This codes for CASSLVSTGGDTEAFF.

Comments on this clonotype: Being one base from a much bigger clone, this may be a read error. The CDR3 region has the DNA TGCGCCAGCAGCTATGACTGGGGAGAGACCCAGTACTTC. Protein product: CASSYDWGETQYF. The chain employs TRBV5-1 and TRBJ2-5; no definite D call. The CDR3 is 13 amino acids. V lost 3 bases and J 4 bases, leaving 10 bases between the germline ends. Germline V gene data show CDR1 as SGHRS and CDR2 as YFSETQ.

Remarks on this clonotype: A much larger clone is a single base away; this may be a read error. The chain is built from TRBV7-8 and TRBJ2-7; 9 bases are shared with TRBD2. The CDR3 has 15 amino acids. Germline V gene sequence: CDR1 SGHVS, CDR2 FQNEAQ. The trim removed 5 bases at V and 2 bases at J, leaving 7 bases unmatched. This chain's CDR3 is CASSIGASGTYEQYF. For the CDR3, the DNA is TGTGCCAGCAGCATAGGGGCTAGCGGGACCTACGAGCAGTACTTC.

This clonotype was counted ten times or more. This rearrangement joins TRBV28 to TRBJ1-5; D remains ambiguous. There are 13 residues in the CDR3. Trimming stripped 4 bases from V and 5 bases from J, with 9 bases between. The V gene's germline CDR1 is MDHEN and CDR2 SYDVKM. The CDR3 here is CASSYGVYQPQHF. CDR3 sequence (DNA): TGTGCCAGCAGTTACGGGGTTTATCAGCCCCAGCATTTT.

This clonotype was counted only a few times. CDR3 protein: CASSLRLAGDPKETQYF. DNA of the CDR3: TGTGCCAGCAGTTTAAGGCTAGCGGGCGATCCCAAAGAGACCCAGTACTTC. The V and J genes are TRBV28 and TRBJ2-5; 8 nucleotides agree with TRBD2. After removal of 2 bases from V and 3 bases from J, the junction contained 11 bases not matched to a gene. CDR1 is MDHEN, CDR2 SYDVKM, per germline. The CDR3 contains 17 residues.

This chain links TRBV11-2 with TRBJ2-7; 7 bases align to TRBD2. Germline CDR1 is SGHAT and CDR2 is FQNNGV. The V gene end was trimmed by 5 bases and the J gene end by 4 bases; junction bases not matched to a gene: 11. The CDR3 covers 15 residues. CDR3 coding DNA: TGTGCCAGCAGCGGTCTGGGCTCCGGGGGGTACGAGCAGTACTTC. Residues: CASSGLGSGGYEQYF.